This paragraph reports one T cell receptor beta chain. Its antigen is currently not known. Base quality data are lacking; no much larger clone is found one base away. The cohort consisted of approximately 690 healthy bone marrow donors. At the time of sampling, every cohort member was nominally healthy, though immune exposures that went unrecorded were likely present. The donor tested CMV seronegative, placing the donor among the 352 seronegative members of the cohort. Every donor gave a peripheral blood sample, and the peripheral blood mononuclear cells from that sample were used for TCR beta sequencing. Genomic DNA extraction from the blood cell samples was performed with the Qiagen DNeasy Blood Extraction Kit. Receptor amplification or capture employed the immunoSEQ multiplex PCR assay. A mixture of 60 forward primers for TCR Vbeta segments and 13 reverse primers for TCR Jbeta segments was used in the multiplex PCR. The CDR3 region of rearranged TCR beta genes was amplified from genomic DNA by a multiplex PCR assay. Amplified TCR beta libraries were sequenced as 87-base-pair reads on the Illumina HiSeq System. Turning to the authors' computational methods: A later analysis tallied roughly 80 million unique TCR beta chains across the 666 repertoires, and about 10 million of those chains were shared by two or more donors. Raw reads were error-corrected and collapsed into unique sequences by a nearest-neighbor algorithm in which closely related sequences were merged to remove PCR and sequencing errors. Alignment of CDR3 sequences to IMGT reference sequences was used to assign V, D and J gene segments. For a sequence to be retained, at least a six-nucleotide match to both a V gene segment and a J gene segment was required. A rearrangement counted as productive if the CDR3 had no stop codons and remained in frame with V and J, and every other rearrangement counted as non-productive. CDR3 was defined according to IMGT convention as the region running from the second conserved V-encoded cysteine to the conserved J-encoded phenylalanine. Sequences without an unambiguous match to a single V gene segment were excluded from the earlier analysis of a few hundred of the donors. In an earlier analysis of roughly 600 of the donors, a V segment was called functional when productive rearrangements were above 56.7%, and segregating when the standard deviation between donors exceeded 5%. A statistical classification framework was developed to diagnose cytomegalovirus status using the catalog of TCR beta chain sequences. V and J gene assignment, in a later analysis, came from comparing TCR nucleotide sequences with IMGT/GENE-DB human TR gene sequences. In a later analysis, CDR3 sequences and most-parsimonious VDJ recombination scenarios were assigned using the TCRdist pipeline. In a later analysis, each TCR beta chain was defined by its CDR3 amino acid sequence together with its V-gene family, and reads lacking a unique V-gene family were excluded. In a later analysis, 500 to 700 highly shared, low-generation-probability nucleotide sequences were removed to address suspected cross-contamination and a sequencing artifact. In a later analysis, a clonal expansion index for each public chain was calculated from normalized within-repertoire ranks of inferred template counts. In a later analysis, generation probabilities were computed with a VDJ recombination model fitted to out-of-frame rearrangements, and the resulting probabilities were checked against IGoR. Hypergeometric tests were used in a later analysis to score TCR-TCR, TCR-HLA and TCR-CMV co-occurrence, with a repertoire-size bias correction applied to the TCR pairs. A later analysis estimated false discovery rates by permuting HLA or CMV assignments 20 times. In a later analysis, co-occurring TCRs were grouped using DBSCAN, with TCRdist sequence similarity added in when clustering inside HLA-allele-positive subsets. Co-occurrence clustering excluded repertoires with fewer than 30,000 or more than 120,000 public chains, plus five with anomalous nucleotide sharing. In TCRdb, the immuneACCESS table is reduced to in-frame sequences with V and J assigned. These tables do not hold every clone; where another copy was compared, an unresolved V gene accounts for under half, and the others remain unexplained. V and J calls and clone size are as listed in that table; D and trimming were resolved from the DNA. This sample lists roughly 150,000 clones; 75% were detected once. The ten largest clones take up approximately 2.4% of the sample.

This entry is derived from a study of cytomegalovirus exposure and HLA in healthy donors listed by TCRdb under 2017. Describing the broader study: An earlier analysis of approximately 550 of the donors reported 250 to 350 Gb of sequence data and roughly 110 million unique TCR beta sequences from some 180 million T cells. Approximately 300 gigabases of sequencing data and around 88 million unique TCR sequences made up an early release that covered roughly 670 HLA-typed donors. The genetic ancestry cluster associated with self-reported Caucasian donors included over 65% of the 300 to 450 genotyped donors. The study aimed to test whether cataloging public T cell receptors could reveal signatures of past pathogen exposure. The study profiled the T cell repertoires of hundreds of subjects by immunosequencing and related them to cytomegalovirus serostatus. A separate validation cohort of roughly 120 different subjects was used in addition to the 666-subject first cohort. The study combined high-throughput TCR immunosequencing, statistical association of individual TCRs with disease status, and machine learning to predict cytomegalovirus infection status. In a later analysis, previously published TCR beta repertoires from 666 donors were re-analyzed and high-resolution HLA genotyping was added so that TCR occurrence patterns could be studied. Rather than drawing on any new phenotypic data, the later analysis identified candidate immune exposures from TCR beta sequences and the way those sequences occurred across donors. In an earlier analysis of over 550 of the donors, high-throughput TCR beta sequencing was used to judge whether each TCR beta V gene segment behaved as functional or pseudogenic. Donor age, sex, ethnicity and CMV serostatus were compiled alongside the repertoire data. A later genetic analysis used genome-wide SNP genotypes for about three fifths of the 666 donors, treating that subset as a discovery cohort. All discovery cohort repertoires had been generated on a single sequencing platform. Both class I and class II loci were covered by HLA typing, at four-digit resolution. The number of typed donors differed by locus: about 629-630 for A, B, C, DRB1 and DQB1; 500 to 550 for DQA1; 606 for DPA1; and roughly 450 for DPB1. Because of strong linkage in the cohort, roughly five DR-DQ haplotypes were treated as single units for association and clustering. Across 300 to 500 genotyped donors of the cohort, an average of roughly 250,000 unique TCR beta nucleotide sequences per donor were sequenced, and 15% to 20% of those sequences were non-productive.

The V end loses 2 bases and the J end loses 4 bases, and a stretch of 10 bases separates them. The CDR3 covers 14 residues, taking in both the cysteine and the phenylalanine. The only DNA kept is the CDR3, 42 bases in frame from the first base. The germline V gene (reference sequence) provides CDR1 SGHNT and CDR2 YYREEE. Points the paper makes about the study in general: A later genetic analysis associated a missense DCLRE1C variant with V-gene and J-gene trimming of TCR beta chains, and an independent cohort replicated the association. The study gave a list of about 150 TCR beta chains associated with cytomegalovirus. The 87-base-pair reads could not distinguish some IMGT-functional V segments, including TRBV6-2 and TRBV6-3, so those segments were excluded. In a later analysis, HLA-associated TCR beta chains were found to be more clonally expanded and to have lower generation probabilities than equally common non-associated chains. For the cohort, immune exposure information was limited to CMV serostatus. The presence/absence analyses assumed that sequencing depth was roughly uniform across donors, and that assumption may not be true. In vitro tests confirmed that a few of the cytomegalovirus-associated TCR beta chains recognize cytomegalovirus antigens. Because counts were too low, 15 to 20 rarely observed V segments, including chromosome 9 orphons, were excluded from the earlier analysis of fewer than 650 of the donors. Because HLA typing was unavailable for some donors at each locus, only the typed subset was used in association tests. Most TCR sequences were seen in very few donors, while some public TCRs were found in many individuals. A later genetic analysis reported fewer N-insertions in productive TCRs among donors in an Asian-associated ancestry cluster than the roughly 650-donor mean. The authors suggested that the approach could potentially be generalized to other disease states and immunological phenotypes. Assigning TCR associations to individual alleles was difficult when HLA alleles, especially DR and DQ, strongly co-occurred. A further reported finding was that TCR beta sequences accurately predicted the HLA-A and HLA-B alleles for most subjects in the first cohort. Several of the top co-occurrence clusters appeared to be linked to parvovirus B19, influenza, CMV and Epstein-Barr virus, according to a later analysis. A later analysis found that most CMV-associated TCR beta chains appeared HLA-restricted, with HLA associations seemingly driven largely by CMV exposure. Broadly in line with IMGT annotations, most TCR beta V segments showed up in productive rearrangements about 87% or about 30% of the time in an earlier analysis of roughly 590 of the donors. In both the original and validation cohorts, the classifier was reported to diagnose cytomegalovirus status with high specificity and sensitivity. Only TCR beta chains were sequenced in this cohort, and the absence of alpha or paired-chain data limited detectable features. Linkage disequilibrium might explain the correlated functional status among segregating V segments, but an unknown experimental factor could not be excluded. A later analysis found that TCR association rates varied across HLA loci, with DRB1 alleles showing the most associated TCRs and HLA-C alleles the fewest. Specific HLA alleles were associated with some 15,000 TCR beta sequences at a false discovery rate of 0.05 in a later analysis. A cluster of highly shared sequence variants was judged likely to represent a technical artifact of the sequencing pipeline.

Material: PBMCs. This receptor was identified in a female donor in good health and CMV-seronegative. This sequence uses TRBV5-4 and TRBJ1-5; 6 matching bases give a weak D call of TRBD1. The CDR3 corresponds to CASSFRQGNQPQHF. The DNA reads as follows: TGTGCCAGCAGCTTTCGCCAGGGGAATCAGCCCCAGCATTTT.